The source of this TCR beta chain is a study of technical replicates of blood from several donors. CDR1 is MNHNS, CDR2 SASEGT, per germline. The length of the CDR3 is 15 residues. Trimming shortened V by 4 bases and J by 4 bases, and 11 bases separated the two germline ends. Data came from immunoSEQ multiplex PCR; TCRdb stores just in-frame clones and leaves some out. The sample includes over 80,000 clones, approximately 96% of them seen just once. The source material was T cells isolated from PBMCs. V is TRBV6-1 and J is TRBJ2-6, with D possibly TRBD1 on 5 matching bases. The TCR originated in a human donor in good health. The CDR3 nucleotides are TGTGCCAGCAGTGCGACAGCAAGCGGGGCCAACGTCCTGACTTTC. Its translation: CASSATASGANVLTF.